The 16 T cell receptor beta chains given below trace back to one sample, sequenced in a study of T cell repertoires in cytomegalovirus infection. TCRdb reprocessed the reads with MiXCR, giving one entry per CDR3 protein. The sample records about 770,000 distinct CDR3 sequences, 25% to 30% being singletons. Their specific antigens are unknown. The sequences come from cultured CD8+ T cells from PBMCs, collected from culture after CMV antigen stimulation. The origin of the receptors is a human donor in good health (CMV status not recorded). Some clones in this sample may be carry-over from other donors' samples.

The chain joins TRBV19 to TRBJ1-2; no clear D. With 4 bases removed from V and 6 bases from J, the gap between germline ends came to 12 bases. This CDR3 is 13 amino acids long. The germline V gene has CDR1 LNHDA and CDR2 SQIVND (reference sequence). CDR3 nucleotide sequence: TGTGCCAGTAGTAAGGCACAGCCGGATGGCTACACCTTC. This encodes CASSKAQPDGYTF.

A few counts support this clonotype. V usage is TRBV7-4 and J usage is TRBJ2-1, with a possible D match to TRBD2 (6 bases). The germline gives CDR1 SGHVT, CDR2 SQSDAQ. The V end was cut by 6 bases, the J end by 9 bases, with 21 bases between. The CDR3 length is 15 residues. CDR3 sequence: CASSPTSGAGGEQFF. The CDR3 coding sequence is TGTGCCAGCAGTCCGACCTCTGGGGCCGGGGGTGAGCAGTTCTTC.

This clonotype was seen only a few times. The V call is TRBV12-3 or TRBV12-4, the J call TRBJ2-2; D remains ambiguous. V lost 3 bases and J 0 bases, leaving 14 bases between the germline ends. The CDR3 length is 17 residues. CDR3 bases: TGTGCCAGCAGTTTTCTTATCACACAGACGAACACCGGGGAGCTGTTTTTT. Its protein is CASSFLITQTNTGELFF.

This rearrangement joins TRBV7-4 to TRBJ1-2; 7 bases align to TRBD1. V shed 4 bases, J shed 6 bases, and the junction held 5 bases outside the gene matches. Germline assignment: CDR1 SGHVT and CDR2 SQSDAQ. The CDR3 consists of 13 residues. As DNA, the CDR3 is TGTGCCAGCAGCTCCAGGGGGAGTCATGGCTACACCTTC. Protein product: CASSSRGSHGYTF.

This clonotype came up many times. The rearrangement uses TRBV7-6 and TRBJ2-2; D unclear. Germline V gene sequence: CDR1 SGHVS, CDR2 FNYEAQ. The CDR3 covers 14 residues. Trimming took off 1 base at V and 5 bases at J, with 8 bases between the two ends. The CDR3 DNA sequence: TGTGCCAGCAGCTTAGAAGCAGAAACCGGGGAGCTGTTTTTT. It yields the protein CASSLEAETGELFF. The complete variable domain, with remaining parts taken from reference TRBV7-6 and TRBJ2-2, reads GAGVSQSPRYKVTKRGQDVALRCDPISGHVSLYWYRQALGQGPEFLTYFNYEAQQDKSGLPNDRFSAERPEGSISTLTIQRTEQRDSAMYRCASSLEAETGELFFGEGSRLTVL.

This chain uses TRBV29-1 with TRBJ2-5, with a possible D match to TRBD2 (6 bases). Germline V gives CDR1 SQVTM, CDR2 ANQGSEA. V dropped 6 bases and J dropped 5 bases, with 10 bases sitting between them. This CDR3 comprises 11 residues. CDR3 amino acids: CSVRDWETQYF. The CDR3 DNA is TGCAGCGTGCGGGACTGGGAGACCCAGTACTTC.

This clonotype was detected many times. The chain links TRBV6-1 to TRBJ2-2, with TRBD1 matching 12 bases. This CDR3 is built from 16 residues. CDR1 and CDR2 from the germline V gene are MNHNS and SASEGT. The trim removed 6 bases at V and 5 bases at J, leaving 7 bases unmatched. For the CDR3, the DNA is TGTGCCAGCAGCGCCGGGACAGGGGGCGAAACCGGGGAGCTGTTTTTT. Amino acids: CASSAGTGGETGELFF.

The CDR3 protein is CASSPTETSTDTQYF. CDR3 nucleotides: TGTGCCAGCAGCCCCACAGAGACAAGCACAGATACGCAGTATTTT. The chain is built from TRBV7-9 and TRBJ2-3; D remains unclear. This CDR3 has 15 residues. The V end was cut by 5 bases, the J end by 0 bases, with 12 bases between. Germline lookup yields CDR1 SEHNR and CDR2 FQNEAQ (reference sequence).

This chain joins TRBV28 and TRBJ1-1; 8 bases are shared with TRBD1. Germline V lookup: CDR1 MDHEN, CDR2 SYDVKM. V was pared by 3 bases and J by 7 bases, with 7 bases of the junction left unmatched. This CDR3 comprises 14 residues. CDR3 region: CASSFRDRIHEAFF. CDR3 nucleotides: TGTGCCAGCAGTTTCCGGGACAGGATACATGAAGCTTTCTTT.

This clonotype was detected only a few times. This sequence joins TRBV4-1 and TRBJ1-1; the D is unclear. Per germline, CDR1 MGHRA and CDR2 YSYEKL. The CDR3 runs to 14 residues. Trimming removed 1 base from V and 1 base from J, with 7 bases in between. CDR3 loop: CASSQGWANTEAFF. The CDR3 DNA follows: TGCGCCAGCAGCCAAGGTTGGGCGAACACTGAAGCTTTCTTT.

This clonotype turned up a few times. The CDR3 nucleotides read TGTGCCAGCAGTTTAGTTTCCCTAGCGTTAGGGGATACGCAGTATTTT. Amino acid sequence: CASSLVSLALGDTQYF. The gene calls are TRBV12-3 or TRBV12-4 and TRBJ2-3; D possibly corresponds to TRBD2 (6 bases). Trimming took 1 base from V and 6 from J, leaving 17 bases between them. The CDR3 is made up of 16 amino acids.

The V and J genes are TRBV15 and TRBJ2-7; TRBD1 or TRBD2 may be the D gene (5 bases each). CDR3 length: 13 residues. Germline lookup yields CDR1 LNHNV and CDR2 YYDKDF (reference sequence). Trimming pared 6 bases from V and 4 bases from J, leaving 13 bases between. DNA for the CDR3: TGTGCCACCAGGCTTTTGGGGGATTACGAGCAGTACGTC. Amino acids: CATRLLGDYEQYV.

Many counts were recorded for this clonotype. The gene calls are TRBV11-3 and TRBJ1-1; TRBD1 agrees at 11 bases. The CDR3 loop spans 13 amino acids. V was pared by 5 bases and J by 6 bases, with 2 bases of the junction left unmatched. The germline V gene encodes CDR1 SGHNT and CDR2 YENEEA. CDR3 in DNA: TGTGCCAGCAGCCCGGGACAGGGGGCTGAAGCTTTCTTT. This sequence encodes CASSPGQGAEAFF.

This clonotype was seen only a few times. The genes are TRBV6-5 and TRBJ2-6, with TRBD2 identical over 9 bases. Trimming at V came to 1 base and at J to 0 bases, leaving 10 bases not matched to a gene. Germline values: CDR1 MNHEY, CDR2 SVGAGI. The CDR3 spans 20 residues. The CDR3 reads CASSYFQSSGASSGANVLTF. The CDR3 nucleotides read TGTGCCAGCAGTTACTTCCAATCTAGCGGGGCTTCCTCTGGGGCCAACGTCCTGACTTTC.

The genes are TRBV6-2 or TRBV6-3 and TRBJ1-6; 11 bases are a match to TRBD1. Germline V gene lookup returns CDR1 MNHEY and CDR2 SVGEGT. The CDR3 covers 15 residues. Trimming removed 5 bases from V and 8 bases from J; junction bases left unmatched: 5. The CDR3: CASSTDRGRDSPLHF. The CDR3 coding sequence is TGTGCCAGCAGTACGGACAGGGGGCGTGATTCACCCCTCCACTTT.

The chain couples TRBV5-6 to TRBJ2-2; 8 nucleotides match TRBD1. The germline V gene has CDR1 SGHDT and CDR2 YYEEEE. J lost 7 bases, V lost 2 bases, and 7 bases had no gene match. The CDR3 totals 15 residues. The DNA for the CDR3 is TGTGCCAGCAGCTTTTGGACAGGGAGGAACGGGGAGCTGTTTTTT. Translated: CASSFWTGRNGELFF. Supplemented by reference TRBV5-6 and TRBJ2-2, the full variable domain reads DAGVTQSPTHLIKTRGQQVTLRCSPKSGHDTVSWYQQALGQGPQFIFQYYEEEERQRGNFPDRFSGHQFPNYSSELNVNALLLGDSALYLCASSFWTGRNGELFFGEGSRLTVL.